The next 6 T cell receptor beta chains were all read from a single sample in a study of T cells after somatic rescue of genetic block. Clones were read by immunoSEQ multiplex PCR, and TCRdb kept only the in-frame ones, dropping some. The sample lists roughly 67,000 clones, around 92% seen once, with about 2.7% in the top ten. What was sequenced was peripheral blood mononuclear cells (PBMCs). The receptors originated from a man aged 40-55 years.

The CDR3 sequence is CASSLIGGGAPIITQYF. In DNA form, the CDR3 reads TGTGCCAGCAGTTTAATCGGCGGGGGAGCTCCCATTATAACCCAGTACTTC. The V and J genes are TRBV27 and TRBJ2-5, with 7 bases identical to TRBD2. J lost 8 bases, V lost 2 bases, and 17 bases had no gene match. This CDR3 is 17 amino acids long. CDR1 and CDR2 from the germline V gene are MNHEY and SMNVEV (reference sequence).

This chain joins TRBV14 and TRBJ2-7; 9 bases fit TRBD1. Losses at the gene ends were 4 bases for V and 2 bases for J; bases not matched to a gene: 9. This CDR3 is built from 16 residues. Germline V CDR1 and CDR2: SGHDN, FVKESK. DNA of the CDR3: TGTGCCAGCAGCCGGAGGGACAGGGCGGGGCCCTACGAGCAGTACTTC. This encodes CASSRRDRAGPYEQYF.

The V gene is TRBV28, the J gene TRBJ2-3; D may match TRBD1 or TRBD2 (5 bases each). In germline, CDR1 is MDHEN, CDR2 SYDVKM. The CDR3 covers 15 residues. With 5 bases removed from V and 2 bases from J, the gap between germline ends came to 14 bases. DNA of the CDR3: TGTGCCAGCAGTCCCGGGACGCTACTCACAGATACGCAGTATTTT. It translates to CASSPGTLLTDTQYF.

This chain links TRBV9 with TRBJ2-5; possible D gene TRBD2, 5 bases. The CDR3 is 13 residues long. V was pared by 5 bases and J by 5 bases, with 13 bases between. CDR1 and CDR2 from the germline V gene are SGDLS and YYNGEE. For the CDR3, the DNA is TGTGCCAGCAGTACGGGGAGCGGCGAGACCCAGTACTTC. Translating gives CASSTGSGETQYF. The full variable domain, completed using reference TRBV9 and TRBJ2-5, is DSGVTQTPKHLITATGQRVTLRCSPRSGDLSVYWYQQSLDQGLQFLIQYYNGEERAKGNILERFSAQQFPDLHSELNLSSLELGDSALYFCASSTGSGETQYFGPGTRLLVL.

This rearrangement joins TRBV2 to TRBJ2-3, with 9 bases identical to TRBD1. Germline loops: CDR1 SNHLY, CDR2 FYNNEI. This CDR3 is built from 15 residues. V lost 1 base, J lost 5 bases, and 4 bases stayed unmatched. The chain's CDR3 is CASSEEGQGGDTQYF. The CDR3 DNA follows: TGTGCCAGCAGTGAAGAGGGACAGGGAGGAGATACGCAGTATTTT.

The rearrangement links TRBV6-6 to TRBJ2-7; 9 nucleotides agree with TRBD1. The trim removed 10 bases at V and 4 bases at J, leaving 5 bases unmatched. Germline V CDR1 and CDR2: MNHNY, SVGAGI (reference sequence). CDR3 size: 12 residues. The CDR3 nucleotides read TGTGCCATCGACAGGGGGGGGTACGAGCAGTACTTC. Its protein product is CAIDRGGYEQYF.